The 21 T cell receptor beta chains reported below all come from one sample, sequenced in a study of T cell responses to AZD1222 COVID-19 vaccine. Generated by immunoSEQ multiplex PCR, the TCRdb table keeps only in-frame clones and is missing some. The sample includes approximately 160,000 clones, just over 90% of them seen just once. The source material was peripheral blood, sampled 28 days after the second AZD1222 dose. The receptors were sampled from an adult who received the AZD1222 COVID-19 vaccine.

This clone was seen once. J is TRBJ1-4 and V is TRBV5-5; D is uncertain. From germline, CDR1 is SGHKS and CDR2 YYEKEE (reference sequence). The ends were cut back, 0 bases at V and 8 bases at J, with 14 bases in the middle. The CDR3 contains 15 residues. The CDR3 sequence is CASSLVWGIGEKLFF. As DNA, the CDR3 is TGTGCCAGCAGCTTGGTGTGGGGTATCGGCGAAAAACTGTTTTTT. The whole variable domain, remainder taken from reference TRBV5-5 and TRBJ1-4, is DAGVTQSPTHLIKTRGQQVTLRCSPISGHKSVSWYQQVLGQGPQFIFQYYEKEERGRGNFPDRFSARQFPNYSSELNVNALLLGDSALYLCASSLVWGIGEKLFFGSGTQLSVL.

The V and J genes are TRBV5-1 and TRBJ2-3; either TRBD1 or TRBD2 may supply D (5 bases each). Trimming stripped 4 bases from V and 1 base from J, with 19 bases between. This CDR3 is built from 17 residues. Germline-derived CDR1 and CDR2 are SGHRS and YFSETQ. CDR3 amino acids: CASSPEGRLLGTDTQYF. The DNA for the CDR3 is TGCGCCAGCAGCCCCGAGGGACGGCTCTTGGGCACAGATACGCAGTATTTT.

This chain uses TRBV6-5 with TRBJ2-5; TRBD2 matches at 8 bases. V lost 5 bases to trimming and J lost 2 bases; unmatched junction nucleotides: 7. Germline CDR1 MNHEY, CDR2 SVGAGI. The CDR3 consists of 15 residues. For the CDR3, the DNA is TGTGCCAGCAGTAGCGCGGGGGGAACTCAAGAGACCCAGTACTTC. Translated: CASSSAGGTQETQYF.

This clone was recorded once. The chain employs TRBV6-5 and TRBJ1-6; 10 nucleotides agree with TRBD1. Germline V gene data show CDR1 as MNHEY and CDR2 as SVGAGI. J was trimmed by 14 bases and V by 7 bases; bases with no gene match: 11. The CDR3 consists of 14 residues. The CDR3 spells CASNEGQGMGALHF. CDR3 DNA sequence: TGTGCCAGCAACGAGGGACAGGGGATGGGAGCCCTCCACTTT.

V is TRBV9 and J is TRBJ1-1; 11 positions agree with TRBD1. V lost 4 bases, J lost 3 bases, and 5 bases stayed unmatched. Per the germline V gene, CDR1 is SGDLS and CDR2 is YYNGEE. The CDR3 is 15 amino acids. The CDR3: CASSPRTGGYTEAFF. The DNA of the CDR3 is TGTGCCAGCAGCCCCCGGACAGGGGGCTACACTGAAGCTTTCTTT.

The J gene is TRBJ2-7, the V gene TRBV5-4, with TRBD1 matching over 8 bases. The germline V gene encodes CDR1 SGHNT and CDR2 YYREEE (reference sequence). Germline trimming cut 4 bases from V and 7 bases from J; bases unmatched to any gene: 13. The CDR3 is made up of 15 amino acids. The DNA of the CDR3 is TGTGCCAGCAGCCCCCGGACAGGGAGCGACTCAGAGCAGTACTTC. Translated, it gives CASSPRTGSDSEQYF. Full variable domain (missing parts from reference TRBV5-4 and TRBJ2-7): ETGVTQSPTHLIKTRGQQVTLRCSSQSGHNTVSWYQQALGQGPQFIFQYYREEENGRGNFPPRFSGLQFPNYSSELNVNALELDDSALYLCASSPRTGSDSEQYFGPGTRLTVT.

This clone has more than one count but fewer than ten. V is TRBV3-1 (or the pseudogene TRBV3-2) and J is TRBJ2-5; no clear D. This CDR3 is 12 amino acids long. V was trimmed by 6 bases and J by 3 bases, leaving 8 bases between them. Looked up from germline, CDR1 is LGHDT and CDR2 is YNNKEL (reference sequence). The CDR3 DNA follows: TGTGCCAGCAGGGACCAGAAAGAGACCCAGTACTTC. Its protein product is CASRDQKETQYF.

This clone was seen a single time. A read error may account for a junction end that differs from germline. The rearrangement joins TRBV6-4 to TRBJ2-1, with 10 bases fitting TRBD1. This CDR3 comprises 14 residues. In germline, CDR1 is MRHNA, CDR2 SNTAGT. CDR3 amino acids: CASSEGGTGVTTVF. Written as DNA, the CDR3 is TGTGCCAGCAGTGAAGGTGGGACAGGGGTTACTACGGTCTTC.

V is TRBV19 and J is TRBJ2-5; D is perhaps TRBD1 (5 bases). Germline V gives CDR1 LNHDA, CDR2 SQIVND (reference sequence). V gave up 5 bases and J gave up 5 bases, with 21 bases separating them. The length of the CDR3 is 16 residues. The CDR3: CASSPLQTGASETQYF. CDR3 bases: TGTGCCAGTAGTCCACTTCAGACTGGGGCCTCGGAGACCCAGTACTTC.

This rearrangement joins TRBV29-1 to TRBJ1-5, with D unresolved. Trimming took off 3 bases at V and 0 bases at J, with 12 bases between the two ends. CDR3 length: 15 residues. Germline CDR1 reads SQVTM; CDR2 reads ANQGSEA. CDR3: CSVEGAAYSNQPQHF. The CDR3, as DNA: TGCAGCGTTGAGGGTGCAGCATATAGCAATCAGCCCCAGCATTTT.

V gene TRBV10-3 combines with J gene TRBJ2-2; TRBD2 matches at 7 bases. CDR1 and CDR2 from the germline V gene are ENHRY and SYGVKD. The CDR3 runs to 14 residues. The V segment lost 6 bases and the J segment 6 bases; nucleotides outside the gene matches: 7. CDR3 coding DNA: TGTGCCATCAGCGCCGACCGGGAGGCCGGGGAGCTGTTTTTT. The encoded protein is CAISADREAGELFF.

The chain couples TRBV7-9 to TRBJ1-1; 10 bases line up with TRBD1. With 5 bases clipped from V and 7 bases from J, the junction kept 7 bases outside the gene matches. Per germline, CDR1 SEHNR and CDR2 FQNEAQ (reference sequence). The CDR3 is 14 residues long. The CDR3 region is CASSLGQGIHEAFF. Here the CDR3 DNA reads TGTGCCAGCAGCCTGGGACAGGGGATTCATGAAGCTTTCTTT. The variable domain in full, completed from reference TRBV7-9 and TRBJ1-1, reads DTGVSQNPRHKITKRGQNVTFRCDPISEHNRLYWYRQTLGQGPEFLTYFQNEAQLEKSRLLSDRFSAERPKGSFSTLEIQRTEQGDSAMYLCASSLGQGIHEAFFGQGTRLTVV.

The chain carries TRBV27 and TRBJ1-2; no clear D gene. Per the germline V gene, CDR1 is MNHEY and CDR2 is SMNVEV (reference sequence). The CDR3 length is 13 residues. The germline V and J ends were trimmed by 2 bases and 4 bases, with 8 bases remaining between them. For the CDR3, the DNA is TGTGCCAGCAGTTTAAGTCGGGGCTATGGCTACACCTTC. It codes for CASSLSRGYGYTF.

This rearrangement joins TRBV12-3 or TRBV12-4 to TRBJ1-4; weak D call: TRBD1 (5 bases). The germline V and J ends were trimmed by 2 bases and 6 bases, with 7 bases remaining between them. This CDR3 is 13 amino acids long. This CDR3 is CASSLSGHEKLFF. CDR3 sequence (DNA): TGTGCCAGCAGTTTATCGGGGCATGAAAAACTGTTTTTT.

V gene TRBV9 combines with J gene TRBJ2-2, with TRBD1 matching over 9 bases. CDR3 length: 15 residues. CDR1 and CDR2 from the germline V gene are SGDLS and YYNGEE. The V segment lost 4 bases and the J segment 7 bases; nucleotides outside the gene matches: 8. CDR3 DNA sequence: TGTGCCAGCAGCCCCCCGGGACAGGGAATCGGGGAGCTGTTTTTT. It translates to CASSPPGQGIGELFF.

The chain uses TRBV5-1 and TRBJ1-1, with TRBD1 identical over 7 bases. CDR3 size: 16 residues. Germline V CDR1 and CDR2: SGHRS, YFSETQ. V lost 3 bases to trimming and J lost 1 base; unmatched junction nucleotides: 9. The CDR3 DNA sequence: TGCGCCAGCAGCTGGACGTGGGACAGTTGGAACACTGAAGCTTTCTTT. Its protein product is CASSWTWDSWNTEAFF.

The chain joins TRBV7-6 to TRBJ1-2, with D possibly matching TRBD1 (6 bases). V gave up 6 bases and J gave up 8 bases, with 16 bases separating them. In germline, CDR1 is SGHVS, CDR2 FNYEAQ. This CDR3 has 13 residues. CDR3 DNA: TGTGCCAGCAGACCAGCAGGGGAGGGAGGCTACACCTTC. Protein: CASRPAGEGGYTF.

This clone occurred once. The chain uses TRBV4-1 and TRBJ2-7; weak D call: TRBD1 (5 bases). The germline gives CDR1 MGHRA, CDR2 YSYEKL. The germline V and J ends were trimmed by 0 bases and 2 bases, with 11 bases remaining between them. This CDR3 comprises 15 residues. CDR3 sequence: CASSQEGPGTYEQYF. In DNA form, the CDR3 reads TGCGCCAGCAGCCAAGAAGGTCCAGGGACCTACGAGCAGTACTTC.

About this clone itself: The same CDR3 is also encoded by other DNA sequences in this sample. V usage is TRBV19 and J usage is TRBJ1-5, with a tentative D call TRBD1 (6 bases). V was cut by 3 bases and J by 1 base, with 7 bases left in between. The CDR3 is made up of 14 amino acids. Germline lookup yields CDR1 LNHDA and CDR2 SQIVND (reference sequence). In DNA, the CDR3 is TGTGCCAGTAGTATCGGGACAAGCAATCAGCCCCAGCATTTT. As protein: CASSIGTSNQPQHF.

The V call is TRBV7-6, the J call TRBJ2-7; the D is unclear. Per the germline V gene, CDR1 is SGHVS and CDR2 is FNYEAQ. This CDR3 spans 13 amino acids. The V end lost 1 base, the J end lost 6 bases, and 10 bases lay between the germline ends. The chain's CDR3 is CASSLGGSLEQYF. The CDR3 DNA sequence: TGTGCCAGCAGCTTAGGGGGTAGTCTCGAGCAGTACTTC.

This chain connects TRBV6-2 or TRBV6-3 to TRBJ1-2, with 9 bases aligning to TRBD1. The V and J ends lost 6 bases and 2 bases, in that order; junction bases with no gene match: 7. CDR1 is MNHEY and CDR2 is SVGEGT in the germline V gene. This CDR3 comprises 15 residues. Written as DNA, the CDR3 is TGTGCCAGCAGCATCATTACAGGGGGCAACTATGGCTACACCTTC. Its protein is CASSIITGGNYGYTF.